The source of this T cell receptor beta chain is a study of blood T cells in healthy people across ages. Points from the study as a whole: While age rose, TCR beta diversity per million T cells dropped in a roughly linear way.

Trimming cost V 4 bases and J 8 bases; bases outside gene matches: 12. Germline CDR1 and CDR2: LGHNA and YNFKEQ. The CDR3 sequence is 16 residues long. A J-beta primer mix and a sample-barcoded 5' primer were used in a second PCR of about 7 to 12 cycles. The yield of each sample was at least 3 million CDR3-containing paired-end reads. TCRdb called the 5' RACE reads again in MiXCR, with one record for every CDR3 protein. The sample lists hundreds of thousands of distinct CDR3 sequences; roughly 64% were seen once. As to this clonotype: What it recognizes is unknown.

The sample taken for sequencing was blood. This TCR derives from a young man in good health. V is TRBV4-2 and J is TRBJ2-1, with TRBD2 matching over 9 bases. The CDR3 DNA follows: TGTGCCAGCAGCCCTCAGGTCCGCGGGGGGGGGCATGAGCAGTTCTTC. Its translation is CASSPQVRGGGHEQFF.